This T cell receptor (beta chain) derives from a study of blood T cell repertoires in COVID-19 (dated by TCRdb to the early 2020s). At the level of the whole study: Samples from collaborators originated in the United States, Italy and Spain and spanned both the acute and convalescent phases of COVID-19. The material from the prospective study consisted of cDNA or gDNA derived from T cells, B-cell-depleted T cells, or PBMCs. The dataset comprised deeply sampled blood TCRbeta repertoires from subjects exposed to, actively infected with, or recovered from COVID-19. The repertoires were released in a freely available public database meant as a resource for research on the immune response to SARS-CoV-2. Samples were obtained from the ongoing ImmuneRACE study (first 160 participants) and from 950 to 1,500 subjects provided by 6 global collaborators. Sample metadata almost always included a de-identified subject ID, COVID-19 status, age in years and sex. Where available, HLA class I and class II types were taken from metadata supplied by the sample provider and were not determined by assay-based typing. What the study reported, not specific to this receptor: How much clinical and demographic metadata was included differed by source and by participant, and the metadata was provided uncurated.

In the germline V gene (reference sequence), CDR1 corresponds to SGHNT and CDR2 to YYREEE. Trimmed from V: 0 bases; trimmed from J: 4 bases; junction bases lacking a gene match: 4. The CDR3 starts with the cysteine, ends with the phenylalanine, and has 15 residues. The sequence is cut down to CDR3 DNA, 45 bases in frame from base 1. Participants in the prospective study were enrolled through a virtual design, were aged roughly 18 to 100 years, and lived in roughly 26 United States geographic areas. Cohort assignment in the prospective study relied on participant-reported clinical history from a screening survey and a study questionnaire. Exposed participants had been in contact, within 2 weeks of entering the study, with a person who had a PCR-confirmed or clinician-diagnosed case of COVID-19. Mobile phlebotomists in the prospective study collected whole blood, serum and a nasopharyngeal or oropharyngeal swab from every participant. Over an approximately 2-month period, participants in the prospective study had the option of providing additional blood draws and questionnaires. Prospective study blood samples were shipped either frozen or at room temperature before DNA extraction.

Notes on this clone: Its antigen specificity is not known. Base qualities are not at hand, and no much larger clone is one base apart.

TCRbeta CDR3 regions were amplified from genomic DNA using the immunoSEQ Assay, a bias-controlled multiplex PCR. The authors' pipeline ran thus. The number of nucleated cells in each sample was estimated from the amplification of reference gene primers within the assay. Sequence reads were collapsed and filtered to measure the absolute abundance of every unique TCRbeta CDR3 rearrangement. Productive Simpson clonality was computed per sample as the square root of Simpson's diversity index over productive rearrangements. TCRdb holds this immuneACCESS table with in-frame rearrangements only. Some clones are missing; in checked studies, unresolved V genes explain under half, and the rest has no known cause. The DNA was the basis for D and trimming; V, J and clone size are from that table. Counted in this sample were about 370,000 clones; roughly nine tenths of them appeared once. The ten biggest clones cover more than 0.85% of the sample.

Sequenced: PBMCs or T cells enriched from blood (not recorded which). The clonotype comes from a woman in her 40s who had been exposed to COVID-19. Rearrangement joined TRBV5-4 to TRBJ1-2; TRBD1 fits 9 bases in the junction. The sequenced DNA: TGTGCCAGCAGCTTGGGGGGACAGGGTTCCTATGGCTACACCTTC. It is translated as CASSLGGQGSYGYTF.